Here is one T cell receptor (beta chain) with its context. The antigen is not known. The data are from a study of cytomegalovirus exposure and HLA in healthy donors. Findings and limits, study-wide: HLA alleles showed associations with about 15,000 TCR beta sequences in a later analysis, at a 0.05 false discovery rate. Rare TCR sequences dominated, though some public TCRs recurred in many donors.

Use of 60 Vbeta and 13 Jbeta primers characterized the PCR. Authors' methods: Later, an analysis found roughly 80 million unique TCR beta chains, and roughly 10 million of these were shared. Here immunoSEQ multiplex PCR was the method, and the copy in TCRdb shows in-frame clones only, minus some. The D gene and trimming were derived from the DNA, and the V and J assignments and clone size from that table. The table includes about 130,000 clones, around 63% detected once. The length of the CDR3 is 14 residues. Germline CDR1 reads SGHAT; CDR2 reads FQNNGV. Deletions cut 5 bases from V and 3 bases from J, with 12 bases between.

This receptor was identified in a human donor in good health. Sequenced input: PBMCs. The rearrangement links TRBV11-2 to TRBJ2-3; D perhaps matches TRBD2 (7 bases). The CDR3 bases are TGTGCCAGCAGCCGAGGGGGGGGGACAGATACGCAGTATTTT. Translated: CASSRGGGTDTQYF.